These T cell receptor beta chains were read from a single sample in a study of T cells after yellow fever vaccination. TCRdb itself ran the 5' RACE reads through MiXCR, one entry per CDR3 protein. The sample carries about 160,000 distinct CDR3 sequences, approximately 6.7% recorded once. Sequencing used CD4+ T cells sorted from PBMCs, obtained about 5 days after the first yellow fever vaccination. The receptors here all came from a man between 18 and 29 years old who received the YFV17D yellow fever vaccine. Both conserved end residues are part of each CDR3. A D gene is named only where the DNA matches it firmly. A clone size is listed for some rows: how often the clone was seen (once, few, many), or a class if it is expanded.

TGCAGTGCTAGAACGAGAGGGTCCTACAATGAGCAGTTCTTC	CSARTRGSYNEQFF	TRBV20-1	.	.	TRBJ2-1
TGCAGTGCTAGTGGATCTATGACAGGGAACACTGAAGCTTTCTTT	CSASGSMTGNTEAFF	TRBV20-1	.	many	TRBJ1-1
TGCGCCAGCAGCTTGGGGGGCCGGGTGGGGCGAGGAGATGAGCAGTTCTTC	CASSLGGRVGRGDEQFF	TRBV5-1	.	many	TRBJ2-1
TGTGCCAGTAGTACCATCAGACATAGCTCCTACAATGAGCAGTTCTTC	CASSTIRHSSYNEQFF	TRBV19	.	few	TRBJ2-1
TGTGCCAGCAGCCTAGCGGGGGGGACGGAAGAGACCCAGTACTTC	CASSLAGGTEETQYF	TRBV11-3	TRBD2	many	TRBJ2-5
TGTGCCACCTGCCCTTCGACAGGACGGAACACTGAAGCTTTCTTT	CATCPSTGRNTEAFF	TRBV3-1	.	.	TRBJ1-1
TGCGCCAGCAGCATCCCACCGGTCAATGAGCAGTTCTTC	CASSIPPVNEQFF	TRBV5-1	.	few	TRBJ2-1
TGTGCCACTACCAGTGCGATCACAGCGACTAATGAAAAACTGTTTTTT	CATTSAITATNEKLFF	TRBV6-5	.	many	TRBJ1-4
TGCGCCAGCAGCCACCTTCAAGGACTCGCAGCTAATGAAAAACTGTTTTTT	CASSHLQGLAANEKLFF	TRBV4-1	.	.	TRBJ1-4
TGCGCCAGCAGCCATCGTCCCATGGCAGACTATGGCTACACCTTC	CASSHRPMADYGYTF	TRBV4-3	.	many	TRBJ1-2
TGCAGCGTTGTGCCGCCCTCGACCGGTGGCTACACCTTC	CSVVPPSTGGYTF	TRBV29-1	.	many	TRBJ1-2
TGTGCCAGCTCGCGGGCACGAGAAGAGACCCAGTACTTC	CASSRAREETQYF	TRBV6-1	.	many	TRBJ2-5
TGCAGTGCCGACACGGGAGCGGAGAGCTCCTACAATGAGCAGTTCTTC	CSADTGAESSYNEQFF	TRBV20-1	.	many	TRBJ2-1